The T cell receptor beta chain under discussion was sequenced for a study of human T cells and chemical hapten exposure. There are a few counts of this clonotype. Time point given: patch test 2, 6 weeks after DPC sensitization. Treatment defined: therapeutic diphenylcyclopropenone sensitization with weekly scalp DPC. Trimming took 6 bases from V and 3 from J, leaving 17 bases between them. The CDR3 sequence is 15 residues long. Per the germline V gene, CDR1 is MDHEN and CDR2 is SYDVKM. TCRdb reanalysed the RACE reads using MiXCR and keeps one entry per CDR3 protein. In the table there are 35,000 to 45,000 distinct CDR3 sequences, around 9.3% of which are singletons.

The chain uses TRBV28 and TRBJ2-5, with a possible D match to TRBD2 (5 bases). The specimen was whole blood, collected in connection with sensitization to the hapten diphenylcyclopropenone (DPC). The receptor's source is a woman aged 40-49 years with alopecia areata. Some clones in this sample may be carry-over from other donors' samples. DNA of the CDR3: TGTGCCAGCAGCCCGTCCGGGGTACGTAAAGAGACCCAGTACTTC. Translating gives CASSPSGVRKETQYF.